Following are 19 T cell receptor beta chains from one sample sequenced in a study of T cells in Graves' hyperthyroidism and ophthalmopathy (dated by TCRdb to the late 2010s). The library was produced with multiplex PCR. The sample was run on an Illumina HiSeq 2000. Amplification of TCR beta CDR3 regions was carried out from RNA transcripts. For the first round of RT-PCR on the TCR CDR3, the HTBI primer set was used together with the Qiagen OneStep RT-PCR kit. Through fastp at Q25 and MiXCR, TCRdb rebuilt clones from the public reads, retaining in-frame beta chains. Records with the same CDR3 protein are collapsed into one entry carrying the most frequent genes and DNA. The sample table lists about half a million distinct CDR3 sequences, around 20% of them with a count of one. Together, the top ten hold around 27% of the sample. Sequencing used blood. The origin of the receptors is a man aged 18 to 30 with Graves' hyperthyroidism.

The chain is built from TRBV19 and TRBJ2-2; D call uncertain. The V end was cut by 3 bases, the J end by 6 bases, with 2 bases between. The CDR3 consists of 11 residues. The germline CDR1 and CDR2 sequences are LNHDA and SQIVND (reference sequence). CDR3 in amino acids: CASSMSGELFF. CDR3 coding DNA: TGTGCCAGTAGTATGTCCGGGGAGCTGTTTTTT.

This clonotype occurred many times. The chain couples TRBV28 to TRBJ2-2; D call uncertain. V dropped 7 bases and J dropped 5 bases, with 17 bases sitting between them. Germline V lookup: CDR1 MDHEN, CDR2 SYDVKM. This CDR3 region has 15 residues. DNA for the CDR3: TGTGCCAGCACCCCTGGGCCGAGCCGTACCGGGGAGCTGTTTTTT. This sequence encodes CASTPGPSRTGELFF. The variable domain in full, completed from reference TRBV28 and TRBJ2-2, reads DVKVTQSSRYLVKRTGEKVFLECVQDMDHENMFWYRQDPGLGLRLIYFSYDVKMKEKGDIPEGYSVSREKKERFSLILESASTNQTSMYLCASTPGPSRTGELFFGEGSRLTVL.

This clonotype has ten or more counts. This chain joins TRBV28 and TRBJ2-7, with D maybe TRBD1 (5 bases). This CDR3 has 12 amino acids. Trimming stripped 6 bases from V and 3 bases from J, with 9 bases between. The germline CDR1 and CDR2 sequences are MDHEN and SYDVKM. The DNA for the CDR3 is TGTGCCAGCAGGGGGCCTTACTACGAGCAGTACTTC. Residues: CASRGPYYEQYF.

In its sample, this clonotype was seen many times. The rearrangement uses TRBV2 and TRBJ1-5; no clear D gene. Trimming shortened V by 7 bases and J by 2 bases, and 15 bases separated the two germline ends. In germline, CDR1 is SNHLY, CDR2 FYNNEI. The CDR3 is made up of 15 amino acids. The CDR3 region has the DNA TGTGCCAGCACCTTGGGGAGGGCGGGCAATCAGCCCCAGCATTTT. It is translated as CASTLGRAGNQPQHF.

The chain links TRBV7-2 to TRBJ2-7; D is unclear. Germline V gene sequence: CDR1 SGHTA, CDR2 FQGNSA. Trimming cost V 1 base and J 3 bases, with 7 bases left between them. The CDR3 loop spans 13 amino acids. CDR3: CASSLDLLYEQYF. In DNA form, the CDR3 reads TGTGCCAGCAGCTTAGACCTCCTCTACGAGCAGTACTTC. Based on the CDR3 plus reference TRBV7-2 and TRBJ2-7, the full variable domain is GAGVSQSPSNKVTEKGKDVELRCDPISGHTALYWYRQSLGQGLEFLIYFQGNSAPDKSGLPSDRFSAERTGGSVSTLTIQRTQQEDSAVYLCASSLDLLYEQYFGPGTRLTVT.

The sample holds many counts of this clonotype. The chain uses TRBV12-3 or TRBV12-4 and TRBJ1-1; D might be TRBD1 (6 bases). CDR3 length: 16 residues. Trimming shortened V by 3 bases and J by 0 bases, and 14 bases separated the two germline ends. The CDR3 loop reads CASSFLGGLLNTEAFF. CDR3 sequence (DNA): TGTGCCAGCAGTTTTTTGGGGGGGCTCCTGAACACTGAAGCTTTCTTT.

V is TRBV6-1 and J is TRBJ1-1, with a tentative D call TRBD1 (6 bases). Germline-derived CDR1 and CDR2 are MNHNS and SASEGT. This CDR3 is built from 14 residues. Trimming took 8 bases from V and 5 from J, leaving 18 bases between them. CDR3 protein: CASLGRGGGTEAFF. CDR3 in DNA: TGTGCCAGCCTCGGAAGAGGGGGAGGGACTGAAGCTTTCTTT.

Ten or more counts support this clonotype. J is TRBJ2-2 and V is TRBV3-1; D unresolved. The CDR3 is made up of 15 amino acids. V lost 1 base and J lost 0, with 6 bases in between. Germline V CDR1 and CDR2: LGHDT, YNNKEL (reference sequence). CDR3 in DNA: TGTGCCAGCAGCCAAGGCGTTACGAACACCGGGGAGCTGTTTTTT. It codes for CASSQGVTNTGELFF.

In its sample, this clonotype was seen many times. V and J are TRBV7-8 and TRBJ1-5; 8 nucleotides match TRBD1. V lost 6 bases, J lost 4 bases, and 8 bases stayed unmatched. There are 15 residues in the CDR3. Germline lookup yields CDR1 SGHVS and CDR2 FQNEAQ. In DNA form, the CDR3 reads TGTGCCAGCAGTAGTACAGGGGGTTGGAATCAGCCCCAGCATTTT. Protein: CASSSTGGWNQPQHF.

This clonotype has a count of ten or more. The CDR3 DNA reads as TGCAGTGCTAGAGATCGCCATAGCGGGGCGGAGACCCAGTACTTC. Amino acid sequence: CSARDRHSGAETQYF. The V and J genes are TRBV20-1 and TRBJ2-5, with TRBD2 identical over 8 bases. The V gene end was trimmed by 0 bases and the J gene end by 5 bases; junction bases not matched to a gene: 8. In germline, CDR1 is DFQATT, CDR2 SNEGSKA (reference sequence). The CDR3 sequence is 15 residues long.

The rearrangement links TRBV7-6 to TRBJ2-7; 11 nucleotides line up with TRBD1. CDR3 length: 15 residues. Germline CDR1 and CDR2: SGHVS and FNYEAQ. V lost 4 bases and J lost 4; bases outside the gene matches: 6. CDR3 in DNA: TGTGCCAGCAGCTCCGGAGGGGACAGGGGGTACGAGCAGTACTTC. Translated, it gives CASSSGGDRGYEQYF. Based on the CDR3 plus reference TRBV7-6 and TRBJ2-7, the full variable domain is GAGVSQSPRYKVTKRGQDVALRCDPISGHVSLYWYRQALGQGPEFLTYFNYEAQQDKSGLPNDRFSAERPEGSISTLTIQRTEQRDSAMYRCASSSGGDRGYEQYFGPGTRLTVT.

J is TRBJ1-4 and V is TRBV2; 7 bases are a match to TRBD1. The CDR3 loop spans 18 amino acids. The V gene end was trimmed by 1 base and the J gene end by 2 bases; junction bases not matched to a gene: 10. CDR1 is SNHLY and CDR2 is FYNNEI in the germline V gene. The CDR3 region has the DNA TGTGCCAGCAGTGAAGGTCCCCTCGCGACAGGGACTAATGAAAAACTGTTTTTT. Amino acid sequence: CASSEGPLATGTNEKLFF. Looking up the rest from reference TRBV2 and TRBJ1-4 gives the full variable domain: EPEVTQTPSHQVTQMGQEVILRCVPISNHLYFYWYRQILGQKVEFLVSFYNNEISEKSEIFDDQFSVERPDGSNFTLKIRSTKLEDSAMYFCASSEGPLATGTNEKLFFGSGTQLSVL.

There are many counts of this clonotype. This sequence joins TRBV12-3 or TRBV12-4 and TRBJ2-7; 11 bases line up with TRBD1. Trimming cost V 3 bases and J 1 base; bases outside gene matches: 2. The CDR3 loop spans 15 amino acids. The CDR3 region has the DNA TGTGCCAGCAGTTTCGGGACAGGGGGTTCCTACGAGCAGTACTTC. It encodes CASSFGTGGSYEQYF.

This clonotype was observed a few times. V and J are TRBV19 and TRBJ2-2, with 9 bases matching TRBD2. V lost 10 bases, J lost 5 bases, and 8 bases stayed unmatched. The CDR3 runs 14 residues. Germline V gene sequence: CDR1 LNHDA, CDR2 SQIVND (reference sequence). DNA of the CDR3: TGTGCCACCCTCAGGAGCGGGGGGACCGGGGAGCTGTTTTTT. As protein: CATLRSGGTGELFF.

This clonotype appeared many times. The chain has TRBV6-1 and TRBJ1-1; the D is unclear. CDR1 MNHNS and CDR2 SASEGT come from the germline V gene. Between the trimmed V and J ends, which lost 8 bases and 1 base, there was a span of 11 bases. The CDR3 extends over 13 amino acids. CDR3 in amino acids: CASQTRGNTEAFF. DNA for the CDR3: TGTGCCAGCCAAACAAGAGGGAACACTGAAGCTTTCTTT.

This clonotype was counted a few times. CDR3 nucleotides: TGTGCCAGCAGCCCCGCAGGGTGGGCTGAAGCTTTCTTT. Protein product: CASSPAGWAEAFF. This chain links TRBV11-2 with TRBJ1-1, with D maybe TRBD1 (5 bases). The CDR3 is 13 residues long. Trimming left V 5 bases short and J 6 bases short, with 13 bases between. CDR1 and CDR2 from the germline V gene are SGHAT and FQNNGV.

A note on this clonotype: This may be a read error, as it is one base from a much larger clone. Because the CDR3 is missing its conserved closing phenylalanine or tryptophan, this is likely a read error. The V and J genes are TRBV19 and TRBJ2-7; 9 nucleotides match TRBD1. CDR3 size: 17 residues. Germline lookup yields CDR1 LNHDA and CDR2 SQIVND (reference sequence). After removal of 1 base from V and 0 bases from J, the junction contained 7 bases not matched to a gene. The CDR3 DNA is TGTGCCAGTAGTATAGCTACAACAGGGGGCTACTCCTACGAGCAGTACTCC. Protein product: CASSIATTGGYSYEQYS.

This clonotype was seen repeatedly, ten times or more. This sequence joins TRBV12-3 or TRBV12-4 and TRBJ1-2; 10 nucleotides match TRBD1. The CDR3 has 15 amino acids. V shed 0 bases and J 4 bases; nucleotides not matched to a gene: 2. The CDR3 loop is CASSLAGQGTYGYTF. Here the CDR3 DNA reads TGTGCCAGCAGTTTAGCGGGACAGGGGACCTATGGCTACACCTTC.

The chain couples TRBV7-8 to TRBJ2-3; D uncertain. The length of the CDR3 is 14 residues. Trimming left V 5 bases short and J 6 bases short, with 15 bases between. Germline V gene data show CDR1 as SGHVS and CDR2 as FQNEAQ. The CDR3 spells CASSRGRAWDTQYF. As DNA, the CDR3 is TGTGCCAGCAGCCGCGGTCGCGCGTGGGATACGCAGTATTTT.